This record looks at one T cell receptor beta chain sequence and its context. Its cognate antigen is unknown. This entry is derived from a study of T cell responses to AZD1222 COVID-19 vaccine. General study results and limits: A reported finding is that nearly half of spike-specific TCRs target unmutated variant regions. Among AZD1222 vaccinees, only 5 to 7 were seropositive at baseline. Across the whole spike, CD4 TCRs peaked at regions 160-218 and 743-854. Most donors were white British and more were female, and clonal diversity was possibly underestimated.

Germline trimming cut 7 bases from V and 7 bases from J; bases unmatched to any gene: 18. The CDR3 consists of 17 residues. The V gene's germline CDR1 is MNHEY and CDR2 SMNVEV (reference sequence). Produced via immunoSEQ multiplex PCR; TCRdb's table is partial and in-frame only. The sample has approximately 120,000 clones, around 89% seen once. The source material was peripheral blood, sampled on day 0 of MenACWY control vaccination. This clonotype was sampled from an adult in good health. The chain links TRBV27 to TRBJ2-1; TRBD2 agrees at 8 bases. This CDR3 reads CASTAGGDGRAKNEQFF. The CDR3 DNA follows: TGTGCCAGCACAGCCGGGGGAGACGGGAGGGCCAAAAATGAGCAGTTCTTC.